The 5 T cell receptor beta chains listed next were all sequenced from one sample in a study of identical twins (dated by TCRdb to about 2016). The library was made by 5' RACE. Sequencing was carried out with an Illumina HiSeq 2000. Through fastp at Q25 and MiXCR, TCRdb rebuilt clones from the public reads, retaining in-frame beta chains. Here each entry gathers all rows of one CDR3 protein and keeps the most common genes and DNA. Within this sample are roughly 630,000 distinct CDR3 sequences, with roughly 7.2% of them counted one time only. Of the sample, 1.5% to 2% is held by the ten largest clones. Another study also made use of these data, one on yellow fever vaccine responses in identical twins.

Sequenced input: PBMCs. These receptor sequences come from a woman under 30 in good health.

The sample holds a few counts of this clonotype. V usage is TRBV5-1 and J usage is TRBJ2-3; 7 bases are a match to TRBD2. Unmatched junction bases numbered 8, after V lost 3 bases and J lost 4 bases. Germline V gene data show CDR1 as SGHRS and CDR2 as YFSETQ. The CDR3 extends over 15 amino acids. CDR3 DNA sequence: TGCGCCAGCAGCTCGGTGCGGGCGGGGGCAGATACGCAGTATTTT. It translates to CASSSVRAGADTQYF.

This clonotype has more than one count but fewer than ten. V gene TRBV7-9 combines with J gene TRBJ1-1; no clear D. The germline CDR1 and CDR2 sequences are SEHNR and FQNEAQ (reference sequence). The ends were cut back, 3 bases at V and 3 bases at J, with 11 bases in the middle. This CDR3 is 14 amino acids long. Here the CDR3 DNA reads TGTGCCAGCAGCTTGAGAGTCCGCGACACTGAAGCTTTCTTT. Encoded protein: CASSLRVRDTEAFF.

This clonotype appeared a few times. This rearrangement joins TRBV27 to TRBJ1-4, with 7 bases aligning to TRBD1. J gave up 5 bases and V 6 bases, and 9 bases lay outside the gene matches. The CDR3 runs to 15 residues. Germline CDR1 reads MNHEY; CDR2 reads SMNVEV (reference sequence). CDR3 amino acids: CASSTTGAANEKLFF. In DNA form, the CDR3 reads TGTGCCAGCAGCACCACAGGGGCGGCGAATGAAAAACTGTTTTTT.

This chain connects TRBV2 to TRBJ2-7; no firm D call. Germline V gene data show CDR1 as SNHLY and CDR2 as FYNNEI. Trimming pared 3 bases from V and 2 bases from J, leaving 5 bases between. This CDR3 region has 12 residues. The DNA for the CDR3 is TGTGCCAGCAGTGACAGGACCTACGAGCAGTACTTC. This codes for CASSDRTYEQYF. The complete variable domain, with remaining parts taken from reference TRBV2 and TRBJ2-7, reads EPEVTQTPSHQVTQMGQEVILRCVPISNHLYFYWYRQILGQKVEFLVSFYNNEISEKSEIFDDQFSVERPDGSNFTLKIRSTKLEDSAMYFCASSDRTYEQYFGPGTRLTVT.

The chain has TRBV7-9 and TRBJ2-7, with 11 bases identical to TRBD2. The CDR3 runs to 16 residues. Germline CDR1 is SEHNR and CDR2 is FQNEAQ (reference sequence). The V and J ends lost 2 bases and 2 bases, in that order; junction bases with no gene match: 5. CDR3 nucleotide sequence: TGTGCCAGCAGCTTAACCGGGACTAGCGGAACCTACGAGCAGTACTTC. It is translated as CASSLTGTSGTYEQYF.